The clone carrying this T cell receptor (beta chain) was recorded at least ten times. Its target is not known. These data belong to a study of CD8+ T cells in alopecia areata. The study's findings and limits: A large proportion of expanded lesional clones were detected persisting in scalp and blood during tofacitinib. Scalp lesions, especially in alopecia totalis/universalis, had higher clonality than normal scalp.

Extracted RNA was reverse transcribed, and the resulting cDNA served as sequencing template. Profiled with immunoSEQ multiplex PCR; TCRdb holds only in-frame clones, not every one. This sample has some 150,000 clones, with 50% to 75% found just once. As to treatment: oral pan-JAK inhibitor, 5-10 mg twice daily. Obtained from alopecia areata patients were lesional scalp punch biopsies along with peripheral blood. The ends lost 5 bases at V and 4 bases at J; junction bases unmatched: 7. The length of the CDR3 is 15 residues. CDR1 is MGHRA and CDR2 is YSYEKL in the germline V gene. The sequencing here drew on CD4+ T cells sorted from blood, taken between weeks 55 and 65, from a patient treated with tofacitinib. V is TRBV4-1 and J is TRBJ1-5, with 8 nucleotides matching TRBD1. The receptor comes from a human donor with alopecia areata. DNA for the CDR3: TGCGCCAGCAGCACGCGGACAGGGCGAAATCAGCCCCAGCATTTT. Translation gives CASSTRTGRNQPQHF.